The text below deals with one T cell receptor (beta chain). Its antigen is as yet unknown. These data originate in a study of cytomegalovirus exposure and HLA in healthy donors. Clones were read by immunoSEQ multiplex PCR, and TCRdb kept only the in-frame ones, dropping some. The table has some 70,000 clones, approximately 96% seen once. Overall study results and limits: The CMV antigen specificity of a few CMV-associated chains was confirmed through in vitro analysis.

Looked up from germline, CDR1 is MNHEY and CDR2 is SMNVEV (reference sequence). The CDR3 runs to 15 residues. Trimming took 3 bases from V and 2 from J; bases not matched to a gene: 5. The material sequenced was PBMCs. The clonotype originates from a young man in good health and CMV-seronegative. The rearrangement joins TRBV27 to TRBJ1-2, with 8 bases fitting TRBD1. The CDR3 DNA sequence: TGTGCCAGCAGTTTCCTACAGGGGGACAACTATGGCTACACCTTC. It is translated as CASSFLQGDNYGYTF.